The 19 T cell receptor beta chains below come from one sample, sequenced in a study of shared clonotypes between healthy human individuals. Measured with immunoSEQ multiplex PCR; TCRdb has only the in-frame clones, and not every one. Among about 2 million clones, roughly 96% were seen once, and the ten largest hold roughly 0.13%. Sequenced input: naive CD4+ T cells sorted from blood. Subset reported: CD45RA+ positively selected. The receptor source for this set is a man between 18 and 29 years old in good health.

About this clone: The same CDR3 arises from other DNA sequences in this sample as well. This rearrangement joins TRBV5-1 to TRBJ1-2, with D hard to call. This CDR3 has 12 residues. Germline values: CDR1 SGHRS, CDR2 YFSETQ. The V end was cut by 0 bases, the J end by 5 bases, with 5 bases between. As DNA, the CDR3 is TGCGCCAGCAGCTTGGGAGGATATGGCTACACCTTC. Translated: CASSLGGYGYTF.

This clone was detected once. At the DNA level, this CDR3 is encoded by other sequences in the same sample as well. The genes are TRBV19 and TRBJ1-2; no clear D gene. The CDR3 loop spans 13 amino acids. Germline CDR1 LNHDA, CDR2 SQIVND (reference sequence). V lost 3 bases and J 4 bases, leaving 9 bases between the germline ends. In DNA form, the CDR3 reads TGTGCCAGTAGTATCGGTTCAGGCTATGGCTACACCTTC. This gives the protein CASSIGSGYGYTF.

The CDR3 reads CASSALSGANVLTF. CDR3 bases: TGTGCCAGCAGTGCCCTTTCTGGGGCCAACGTCCTGACTTTC. The chain links TRBV27 to TRBJ2-6; no clear D gene. V lost 5 bases and J lost 1, with 6 bases in between. The V gene's germline CDR1 is MNHEY and CDR2 SMNVEV (reference sequence). This CDR3 has 14 residues. The whole variable domain, filled in from reference TRBV27 and TRBJ2-6, reads EAQVTQNPRYLITVTGKKLTVTCSQNMNHEYMSWYRQDPGLGLRQIYYSMNVEVTDKGDVPEGYKVSRKEKRNFPLILESPSPNQTSLYFCASSALSGANVLTFGAGSRLTVL.

Note on this clone: This specimen includes other DNA sequences encoding the same CDR3. V usage is TRBV20-1 and J usage is TRBJ2-5; D uncertain. Trimming pared 3 bases from V and 3 bases from J, leaving 2 bases between. This CDR3 comprises 10 residues. Germline V gene data show CDR1 as DFQATT and CDR2 as SNEGSKA (reference sequence). The CDR3 bases are TGCAGTGCTAGTGAAGAGACCCAGTACTTC. Protein sequence: CSASEETQYF.

This clone was seen just once. CDR3 region: CASRSSGGHIQYF. The CDR3 DNA sequence: TGTGCCAGCCGGTCTAGCGGGGGACACATTCAGTACTTC. This chain uses TRBV6-5 with TRBJ2-4; TRBD2 agrees at 10 bases. CDR1 and CDR2 (germline): MNHEY, SVGAGI. CDR3 size: 13 residues. The ends lost 8 bases at V and 8 bases at J; junction bases unmatched: 6.

The chain is built from TRBV19 and TRBJ2-2; no definite D call. V lost 3 bases and J 2 bases, leaving 7 bases between the germline ends. The CDR3 covers 14 residues. Germline CDR1 is LNHDA and CDR2 is SQIVND (reference sequence). For the CDR3, the DNA is TGTGCCAGTAGTATCCTTCAAAACACCGGGGAGCTGTTTTTT. It yields the protein CASSILQNTGELFF.

This clone appeared a single time. The chain recombines TRBV28 with TRBJ1-6; TRBD1 is a possible D gene (6 bases). Germline CDR1 is MDHEN and CDR2 is SYDVKM. V lost 2 bases, J lost 7 bases, and 15 bases lay in between. The CDR3 is made up of 16 amino acids. The CDR3 DNA sequence: TGTGCCAGCAGTTTACTCGGGGGCACTGGGAATTCACCCCTCCACTTT. Amino acids: CASSLLGGTGNSPLHF.

The chain has TRBV29-1 and TRBJ1-2; D may be TRBD1 (6 bases). V lost 3 bases, J lost 4 bases, and 15 bases lay in between. The CDR3 has 14 amino acids. The germline CDR1 and CDR2 sequences are SQVTM and ANQGSEA. The CDR3 DNA sequence: TGCAGCGTTGATTTTGGACAGCCGCTCTATGGCTACACCTTC. The encoded protein is CSVDFGQPLYGYTF.

The chain carries TRBV6-5 and TRBJ1-2; 7 bases fit TRBD1. V lost 7 bases, J lost 4 bases, and 9 bases stayed unmatched. The CDR3 runs 14 residues. From germline, CDR1 is MNHEY and CDR2 SVGAGI. The chain's CDR3 is CASKVGQGGYGYTF. The CDR3 DNA is TGTGCCAGCAAGGTGGGGCAGGGGGGCTATGGCTACACCTTC.

As to this clone: This same CDR3 is encoded by further DNA sequences in the sample. The V gene is TRBV5-4, the J gene TRBJ2-5, with 7 bases matching TRBD2. Germline-derived CDR1 and CDR2 are SGHNT and YYREEE (reference sequence). V lost 1 base, J lost 2 bases, and 2 bases stayed unmatched. The CDR3 is made up of 14 amino acids. The CDR3 is CASSLLGGQETQYF. CDR3 nucleotide sequence: TGTGCCAGCAGCTTGTTGGGAGGGCAAGAGACCCAGTACTTC.

With regard to this clone: This same CDR3 is encoded by further DNA sequences in the sample. The chain uses TRBV18 and TRBJ1-4, with TRBD1 matching 9 bases. The CDR3 is made up of 14 amino acids. V lost 6 bases, J lost 5 bases, and 4 bases stayed unmatched. Germline V lookup: CDR1 KGHSH, CDR2 LQKENI. The CDR3 spells CASSPGTGNEKLFF. The DNA for the CDR3 is TGTGCCAGCTCTCCCGGGACAGGGAATGAAAAACTGTTTTTT.

Details on this clone: The same CDR3 also results from other DNA sequences found in this sample. This chain links TRBV30 with TRBJ1-3, with D uncertain. V was shortened by 2 bases and J by 0 bases, with 5 bases between the two germline ends. CDR1 is GTSNPN, CDR2 SVGIG, per germline (reference sequence). This CDR3 is built from 13 residues. The CDR3 nucleotides read TGTGCCTGGAGTACGGGCTCTGGAAACACCATATATTTT. Amino acids: CAWSTGSGNTIYF.

A single count supports this clone. This rearrangement joins TRBV30 to TRBJ1-3; D gene ambiguous. This CDR3 has 14 amino acids. V lost 3 bases, J lost 1 base, and 10 bases lay in between. Germline V gives CDR1 GTSNPN, CDR2 SVGIG (reference sequence). The CDR3 nucleotides are TGTGCCTGGAGAGTAGGAGGATCTGGAAACACCATATATTTT. This gives the protein CAWRVGGSGNTIYF.

This chain connects TRBV7-2 to TRBJ2-3; TRBD1 is a possible D gene (6 bases). CDR1 is SGHTA, CDR2 FQGNSA, per germline. Trimming took 4 bases from V and 3 from J, leaving 8 bases between them. The CDR3 sequence is 13 residues long. The CDR3 is CASSWTVTDTQYF. CDR3 nucleotides: TGTGCCAGCAGCTGGACAGTTACAGATACGCAGTATTTT.

The J gene is TRBJ2-1, the V gene TRBV21-1; the table's D gene call, TRBD2, was not cross checked with the DNA. TRBV21-1 represents a pseudogene. The CDR3 loop spans 17 amino acids. CDR3 DNA: TGTGCCAGCAGCAAGGCCCCTAGCGATTGTTACTACAATGAGCAGTTCTTC. It translates to CASSKAPSDCYYNEQFF.

Worth noting for this clone: A much larger clone sits a single nucleotide away, making a read error possible. In the same sample, other DNA sequences code for this CDR3. The chain couples TRBV6-5 to TRBJ1-5, with 8 bases aligning to TRBD1. After removal of 5 bases from V and 4 bases from J, the junction contained 1 base not matched to a gene. CDR1 and CDR2 from the germline V gene are MNHEY and SVGAGI. The CDR3 consists of 13 residues. Written as DNA, the CDR3 is TGTGCCAGCAGTAGGACAGGGAATCAGCCCCAGCATTTT. As protein: CASSRTGNQPQHF.

The V call is TRBV5-6, the J call TRBJ1-3; D ambiguous. Germline loops: CDR1 SGHDT, CDR2 YYEEEE. This CDR3 contains 18 residues. V was trimmed by 0 bases and J by 4 bases, leaving 20 bases between them. The CDR3 nucleotides are TGTGCCAGCAGCTTGGGGACGCTTATCCCCCACGCGGGAAACACCATATATTTT. It yields the protein CASSLGTLIPHAGNTIYF.

V usage is TRBV6-1 and J usage is TRBJ1-2, with D uncertain. V was pared by 0 bases and J by 4 bases, with 18 bases between. Germline V gene sequence: CDR1 MNHNS, CDR2 SASEGT. CDR3 length: 17 residues. The CDR3 reads CASSEASDLRRIYGYTF. The CDR3 DNA reads TGTGCCAGCAGTGAAGCGTCAGATTTACGGAGGATCTATGGCTACACCTTC.

The V gene is TRBV2, the J gene TRBJ2-3; 11 bases fit TRBD2. Germline CDR1 is SNHLY and CDR2 is FYNNEI. The CDR3 consists of 15 residues. Trimming took 6 bases from V and 4 from J; bases not matched to a gene: 6. The CDR3 here is CASRVAGGPADTQYF. The CDR3 nucleotides read TGTGCCAGCAGAGTAGCGGGGGGGCCGGCAGATACGCAGTATTTT.